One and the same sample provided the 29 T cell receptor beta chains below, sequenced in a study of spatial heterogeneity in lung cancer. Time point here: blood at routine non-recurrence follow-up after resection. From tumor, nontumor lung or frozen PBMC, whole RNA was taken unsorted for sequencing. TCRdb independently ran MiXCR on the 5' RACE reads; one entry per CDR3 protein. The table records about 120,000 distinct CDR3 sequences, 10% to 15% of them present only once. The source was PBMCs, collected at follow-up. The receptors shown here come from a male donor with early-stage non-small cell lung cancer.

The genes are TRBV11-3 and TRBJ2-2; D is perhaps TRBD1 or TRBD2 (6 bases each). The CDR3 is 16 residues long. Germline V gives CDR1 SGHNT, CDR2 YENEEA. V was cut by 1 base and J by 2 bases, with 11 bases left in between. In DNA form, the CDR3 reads TGTGCCAGCAGCTTAGCCGGGGGCGGCAACACCGGGGAGCTGTTTTTT. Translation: CASSLAGGGNTGELFF.

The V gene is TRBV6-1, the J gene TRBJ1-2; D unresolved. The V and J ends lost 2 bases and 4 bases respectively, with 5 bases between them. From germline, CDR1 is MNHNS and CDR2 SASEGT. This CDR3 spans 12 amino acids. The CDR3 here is CASSENRYGYTF. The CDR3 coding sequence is TGTGCCAGCAGTGAAAACCGCTATGGCTACACCTTC.

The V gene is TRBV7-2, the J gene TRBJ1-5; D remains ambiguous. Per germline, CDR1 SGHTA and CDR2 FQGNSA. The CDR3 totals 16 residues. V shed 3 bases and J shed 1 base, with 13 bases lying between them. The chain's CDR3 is CASSFRPQASNQPQHF. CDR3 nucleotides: TGTGCCAGCAGCTTCCGACCGCAAGCAAGCAATCAGCCCCAGCATTTT.

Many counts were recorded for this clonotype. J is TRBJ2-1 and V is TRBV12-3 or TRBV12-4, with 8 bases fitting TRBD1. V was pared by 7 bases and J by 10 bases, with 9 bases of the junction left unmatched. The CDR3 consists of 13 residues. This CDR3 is CASTSQGAGEQFF. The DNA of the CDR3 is TGTGCCAGCACCTCTCAGGGGGCTGGAGAGCAGTTCTTC.

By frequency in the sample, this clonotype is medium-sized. The CDR3 protein is CSVNSGANVLTF. The CDR3 DNA follows: TGCAGCGTAAACTCTGGGGCCAACGTCCTGACTTTC. V is TRBV29-1 and J is TRBJ2-6; D remains ambiguous. The germline V gene encodes CDR1 SQVTM and CDR2 ANQGSEA. V was shortened by 6 bases and J by 0 bases, with 3 bases between the two germline ends. The CDR3 extends over 12 amino acids.

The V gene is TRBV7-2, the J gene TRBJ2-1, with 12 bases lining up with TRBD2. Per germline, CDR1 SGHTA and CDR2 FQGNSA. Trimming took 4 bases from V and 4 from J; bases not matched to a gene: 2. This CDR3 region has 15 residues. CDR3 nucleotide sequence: TGTGCCAGCAGCTCGACTAGCGGGGGTTACAATGAGCAGTTCTTC. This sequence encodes CASSSTSGGYNEQFF.

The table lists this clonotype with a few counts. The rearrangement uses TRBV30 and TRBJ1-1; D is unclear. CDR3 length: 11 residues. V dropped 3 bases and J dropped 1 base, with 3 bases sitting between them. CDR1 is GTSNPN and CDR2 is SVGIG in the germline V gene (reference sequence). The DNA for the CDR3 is TGTGCCTGGAGGCGGAACACTGAAGCTTTCTTT. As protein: CAWRRNTEAFF.

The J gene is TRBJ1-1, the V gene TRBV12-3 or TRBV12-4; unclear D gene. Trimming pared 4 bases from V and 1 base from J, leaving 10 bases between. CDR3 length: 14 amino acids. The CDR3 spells CASSSSGKNTEAFF. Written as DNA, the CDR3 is TGTGCCAGCAGTTCGTCGGGGAAGAACACTGAAGCTTTCTTT.

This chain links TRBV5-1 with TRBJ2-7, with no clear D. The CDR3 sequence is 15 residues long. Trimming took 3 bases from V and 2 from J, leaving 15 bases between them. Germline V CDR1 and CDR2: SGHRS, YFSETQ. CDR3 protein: CASSSRSLGPYEQYF. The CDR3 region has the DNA TGCGCCAGCAGCTCCCGGAGCCTTGGGCCCTACGAGCAGTACTTC.

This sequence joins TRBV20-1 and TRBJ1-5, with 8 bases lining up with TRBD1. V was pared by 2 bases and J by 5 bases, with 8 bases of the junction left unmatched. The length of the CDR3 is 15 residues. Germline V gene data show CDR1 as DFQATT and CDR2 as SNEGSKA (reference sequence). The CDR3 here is CSARPTGAEDQPQHF. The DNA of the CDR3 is TGCAGTGCTAGACCGACAGGGGCTGAGGATCAGCCCCAGCATTTT.

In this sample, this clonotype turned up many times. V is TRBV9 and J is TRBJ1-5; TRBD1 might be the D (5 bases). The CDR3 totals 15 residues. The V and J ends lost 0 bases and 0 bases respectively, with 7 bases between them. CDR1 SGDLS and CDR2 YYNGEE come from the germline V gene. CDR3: CASSVEGYSNQPQHF. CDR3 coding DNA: TGTGCCAGCAGCGTAGAGGGGTATAGCAATCAGCCCCAGCATTTT.

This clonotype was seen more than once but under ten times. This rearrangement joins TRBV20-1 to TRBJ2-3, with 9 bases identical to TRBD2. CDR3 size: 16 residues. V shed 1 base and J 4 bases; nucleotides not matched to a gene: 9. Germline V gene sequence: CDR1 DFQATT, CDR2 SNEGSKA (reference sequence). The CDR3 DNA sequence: TGCAGTGCTAGAGTAGGGCGGGGGGGCCTCGCAGATACGCAGTATTTT. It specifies CSARVGRGGLADTQYF.

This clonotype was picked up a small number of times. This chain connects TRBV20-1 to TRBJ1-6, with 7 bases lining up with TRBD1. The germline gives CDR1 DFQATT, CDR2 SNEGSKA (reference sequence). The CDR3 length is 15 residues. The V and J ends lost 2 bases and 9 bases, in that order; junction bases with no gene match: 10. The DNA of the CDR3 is TGCAGTGCTAGATTAAGGGACAGACTCAGTTCACCCCTCCACTTT. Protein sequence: CSARLRDRLSSPLHF.

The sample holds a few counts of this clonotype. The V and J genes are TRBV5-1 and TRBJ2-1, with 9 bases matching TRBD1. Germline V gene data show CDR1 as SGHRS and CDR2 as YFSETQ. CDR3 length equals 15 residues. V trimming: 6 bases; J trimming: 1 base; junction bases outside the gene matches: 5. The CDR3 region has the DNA TGCGCCAGCACCGTGGACAGGGGTTCCTACAATGAGCAGTTCTTC. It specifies CASTVDRGSYNEQFF.

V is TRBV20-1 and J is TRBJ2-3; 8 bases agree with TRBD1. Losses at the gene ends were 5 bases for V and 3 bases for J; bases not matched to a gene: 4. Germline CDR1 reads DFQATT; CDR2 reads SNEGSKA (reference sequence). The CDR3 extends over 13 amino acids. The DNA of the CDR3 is TGCAGTGCTCCGTGGACAGGGACAGATACGCAGTATTTT. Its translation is CSAPWTGTDTQYF.

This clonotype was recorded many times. The DNA for the CDR3 is TGCGCCAGCAGCAGCCCACAGAAGGGGAAGAGCACAGATACGCAGTATTTT. It codes for CASSSPQKGKSTDTQYF. The V and J genes are TRBV5-1 and TRBJ2-3; D is perhaps TRBD1 (5 bases). Germline V gene data show CDR1 as SGHRS and CDR2 as YFSETQ. CDR3 length equals 17 residues. Between the trimmed V and J ends, which lost 4 bases and 0 bases, there was a span of 18 bases.

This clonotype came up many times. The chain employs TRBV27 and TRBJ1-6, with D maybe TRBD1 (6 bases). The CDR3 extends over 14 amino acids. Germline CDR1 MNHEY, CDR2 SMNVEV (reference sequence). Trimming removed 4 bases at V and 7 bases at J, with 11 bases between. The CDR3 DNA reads TGTGCCAGCAGTTACGAGGGGGAAAATTCACCCCTCCACTTT. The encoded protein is CASSYEGENSPLHF.

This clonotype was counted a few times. The CDR3 is CASRSQGALNTEAFF. DNA for the CDR3: TGTGCCAGCAGGTCACAGGGGGCCTTGAACACTGAAGCTTTCTTT. The genes are TRBV2 and TRBJ1-1, with 9 bases aligning to TRBD1. There are 15 residues in the CDR3. J lost 0 bases, V lost 6 bases, and 5 bases had no gene match. Germline V gene data show CDR1 as SNHLY and CDR2 as FYNNEI.

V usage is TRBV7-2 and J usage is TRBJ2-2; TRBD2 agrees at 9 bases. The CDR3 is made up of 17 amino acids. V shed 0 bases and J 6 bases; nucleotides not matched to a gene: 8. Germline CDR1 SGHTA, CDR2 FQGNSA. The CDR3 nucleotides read TGTGCCAGCAGCTTAGCAATTAGCGGGGGTATTCCCGGGGAGCTGTTTTTT. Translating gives CASSLAISGGIPGELFF.

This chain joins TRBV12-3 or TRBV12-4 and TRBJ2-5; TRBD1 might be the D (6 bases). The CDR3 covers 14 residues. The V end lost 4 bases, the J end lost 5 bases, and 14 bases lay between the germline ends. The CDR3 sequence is CASSSRGTGETQYF. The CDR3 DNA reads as TGTGCCAGCAGTTCCAGGGGAACGGGGGAGACCCAGTACTTC.

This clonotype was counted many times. CDR3 sequence reads: CASSPGTVGDSPLHF. CDR3 nucleotide sequence: TGCGCCAGCAGTCCAGGGACAGTGGGGGATTCACCCCTCCACTTT. V and J are TRBV10-1 and TRBJ1-6, with 7 bases identical to TRBD1. This CDR3 is built from 15 residues. Unmatched junction bases numbered 9, after V lost 5 bases and J lost 8 bases. The germline V gene encodes CDR1 WNHNN and CDR2 SYGVQD (reference sequence).

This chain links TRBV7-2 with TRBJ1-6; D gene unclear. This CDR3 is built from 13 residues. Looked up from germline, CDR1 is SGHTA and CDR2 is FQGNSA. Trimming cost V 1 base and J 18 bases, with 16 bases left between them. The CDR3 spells CASSLGTEYRCHF. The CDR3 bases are TGTGCCAGCAGCTTAGGAACCGAGTACCGATGCCACTTT.

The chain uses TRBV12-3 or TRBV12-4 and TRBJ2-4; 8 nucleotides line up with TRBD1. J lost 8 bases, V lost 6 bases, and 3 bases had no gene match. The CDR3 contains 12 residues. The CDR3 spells CASSDRGYIQYF. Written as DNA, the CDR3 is TGTGCCAGCAGCGACAGGGGTTACATTCAGTACTTC.

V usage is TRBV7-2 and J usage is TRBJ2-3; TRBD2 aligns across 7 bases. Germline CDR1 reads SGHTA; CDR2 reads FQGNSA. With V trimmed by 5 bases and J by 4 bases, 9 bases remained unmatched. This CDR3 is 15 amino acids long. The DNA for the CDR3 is TGTGCCAGCAGCCGTGGACTAGTCGACGCAGATACGCAGTATTTT. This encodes CASSRGLVDADTQYF.

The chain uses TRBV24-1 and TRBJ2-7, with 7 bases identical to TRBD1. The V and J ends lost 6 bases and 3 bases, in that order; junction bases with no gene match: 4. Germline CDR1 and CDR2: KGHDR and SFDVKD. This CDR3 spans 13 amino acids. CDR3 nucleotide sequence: TGTGCCACCAGTACGACAGGGCACTACGAGCAGTACTTC. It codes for CATSTTGHYEQYF.

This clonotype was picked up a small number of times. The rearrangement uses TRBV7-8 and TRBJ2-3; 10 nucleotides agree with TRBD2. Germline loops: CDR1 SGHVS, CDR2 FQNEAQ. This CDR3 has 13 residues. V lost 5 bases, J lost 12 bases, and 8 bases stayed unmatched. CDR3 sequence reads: CASSRAGGTSQYF. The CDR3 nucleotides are TGTGCCAGCAGCCGAGCGGGGGGGACGAGCCAGTATTTT.

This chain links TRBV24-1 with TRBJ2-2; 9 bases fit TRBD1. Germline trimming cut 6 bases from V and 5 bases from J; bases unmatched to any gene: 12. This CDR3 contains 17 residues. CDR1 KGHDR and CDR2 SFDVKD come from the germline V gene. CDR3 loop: CATSNRPGTGITGELFF. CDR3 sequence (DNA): TGTGCCACCAGTAACCGCCCCGGGACAGGGATTACCGGGGAGCTGTTTTTT.

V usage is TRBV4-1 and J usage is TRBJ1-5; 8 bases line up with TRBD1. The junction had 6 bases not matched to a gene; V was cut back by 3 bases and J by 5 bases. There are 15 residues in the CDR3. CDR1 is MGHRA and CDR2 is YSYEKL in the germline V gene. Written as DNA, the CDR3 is TGCGCCAGCAGCCAGAGACAGGGGTTCGATCAGCCCCAGCATTTT. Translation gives CASSQRQGFDQPQHF.

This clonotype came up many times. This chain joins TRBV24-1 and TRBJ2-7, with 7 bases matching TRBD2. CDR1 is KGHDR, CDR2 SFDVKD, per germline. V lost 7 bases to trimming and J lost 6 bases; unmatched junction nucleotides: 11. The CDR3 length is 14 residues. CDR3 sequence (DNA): TGTGCCACCAGCGGGACTACCAGGCCTCTCGAGCAGTACTTC. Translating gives CATSGTTRPLEQYF.